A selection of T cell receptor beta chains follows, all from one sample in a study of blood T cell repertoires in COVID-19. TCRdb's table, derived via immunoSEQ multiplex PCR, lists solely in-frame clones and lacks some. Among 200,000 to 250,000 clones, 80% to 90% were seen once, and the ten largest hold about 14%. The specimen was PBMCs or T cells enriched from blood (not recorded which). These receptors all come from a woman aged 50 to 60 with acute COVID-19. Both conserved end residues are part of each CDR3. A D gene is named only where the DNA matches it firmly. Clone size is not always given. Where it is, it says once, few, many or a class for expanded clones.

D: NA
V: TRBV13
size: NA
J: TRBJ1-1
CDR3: CASSQQGRGTEAFF
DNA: TGTGCCAGCAGCCAACAGGGTCGAGGCACTGAAGCTTTCTTT

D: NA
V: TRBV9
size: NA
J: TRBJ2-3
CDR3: CASSVAVGGLDTQYF
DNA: TGTGCCAGCAGCGTAGCTGTGGGCGGGTTAGATACGCAGTATTTT

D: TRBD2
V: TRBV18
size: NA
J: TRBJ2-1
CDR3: CASSPVRTSGYNEQFF
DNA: TGTGCCAGCTCACCGGTCCGGACTAGCGGCTACAATGAGCAGTTCTTC

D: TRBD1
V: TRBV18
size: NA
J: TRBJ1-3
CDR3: CASSRDSSGNTIYF
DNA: TGTGCCAGCTCTCGGGACAGCTCTGGAAACACCATATATTTT

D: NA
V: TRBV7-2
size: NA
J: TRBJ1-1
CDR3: CASSATRVGSAEAFF
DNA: TGTGCCAGCAGCGCCACGAGGGTAGGGTCGGCTGAAGCTTTCTTT

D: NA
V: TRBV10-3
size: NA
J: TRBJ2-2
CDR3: CAISGANTGELFF
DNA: TGTGCCATCAGTGGGGCCAACACCGGGGAGCTGTTTTTT

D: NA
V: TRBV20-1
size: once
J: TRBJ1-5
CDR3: CSASLGGGQPQHF
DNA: TGCAGTGCTAGTCTCGGGGGGGGCCAGCCCCAGCATTTT

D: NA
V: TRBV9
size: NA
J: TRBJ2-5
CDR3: CASSDSPRGIERETQYF
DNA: TGTGCCAGCAGCGACAGCCCTCGGGGGATCGAGAGGGAGACCCAGTACTTC

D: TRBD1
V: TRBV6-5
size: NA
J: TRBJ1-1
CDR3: CASTQGVEAFF
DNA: TGTGCCAGCACCCAGGGGGTTGAAGCTTTCTTT

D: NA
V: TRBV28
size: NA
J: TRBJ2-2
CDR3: CASRLNTGELFF
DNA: TGTGCCAGCAGGCTAAACACCGGGGAGCTGTTTTTT

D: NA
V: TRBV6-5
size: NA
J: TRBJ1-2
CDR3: CASSYFRGGGYTF
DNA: TGTGCCAGCAGTTACTTCAGGGGCGGTGGCTACACCTTC

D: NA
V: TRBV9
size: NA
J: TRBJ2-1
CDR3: CASSPTLRESPRNEQFF
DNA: TGTGCCAGCAGCCCTACCCTAAGGGAGTCCCCTCGCAATGAGCAGTTCTTC

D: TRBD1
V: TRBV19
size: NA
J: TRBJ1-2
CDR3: CASSILTGEGYGYTF
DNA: TGTGCCAGTAGTATCCTGACAGGGGAAGGCTATGGCTACACCTTC

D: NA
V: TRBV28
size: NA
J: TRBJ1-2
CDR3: CASSRNYGYTF
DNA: TGTGCCAGCAGCCGGAACTATGGCTACACCTTC

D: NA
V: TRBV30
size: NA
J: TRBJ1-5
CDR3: CAWSGTSDQPQHF
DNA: TGTGCCTGGAGTGGGACATCCGATCAGCCCCAGCATTTT

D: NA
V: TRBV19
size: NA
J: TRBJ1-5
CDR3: CAITIGGNQPQHF
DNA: TGTGCCATAACTATAGGGGGAAATCAGCCCCAGCATTTT

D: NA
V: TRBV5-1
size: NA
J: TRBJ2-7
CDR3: CASSAGDMSSYEQYF
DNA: TGCGCCAGCAGCGCCGGGGACATGAGCTCCTACGAGCAGTACTTC

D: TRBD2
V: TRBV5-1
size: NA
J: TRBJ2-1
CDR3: CASSLELLAGGSSYNEQFF
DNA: TGCGCCAGCAGCTTGGAGTTACTAGCGGGAGGGAGCTCCTACAATGAGCAGTTCTTC

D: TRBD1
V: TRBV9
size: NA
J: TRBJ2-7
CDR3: CASSVRGDRVYEQYF
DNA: TGTGCCAGCAGCGTAAGGGGGGACAGGGTCTACGAGCAGTACTTC

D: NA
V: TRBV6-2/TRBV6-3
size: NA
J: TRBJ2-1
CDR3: CASSFAGINEQFF
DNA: TGTGCCAGCAGTTTTGCGGGAATCAATGAGCAGTTCTTC

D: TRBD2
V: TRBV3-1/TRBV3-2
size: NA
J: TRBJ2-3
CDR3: CASSRQGVLAGTDTQYF
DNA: TGTGCCAGCAGCCGCCAAGGCGTCCTAGCGGGAACAGATACGCAGTATTTT

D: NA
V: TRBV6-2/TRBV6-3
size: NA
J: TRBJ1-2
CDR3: CASSYRAGALFNYGYTF
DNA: TGTGCCAGCAGTTACAGGGCAGGGGCGCTCTTTAACTATGGCTACACCTTC

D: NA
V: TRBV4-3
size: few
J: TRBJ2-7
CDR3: CASSQTQGSSYEQYF
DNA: TGCGCCAGCAGCCAGACACAGGGAAGCTCCTACGAGCAGTACTTC

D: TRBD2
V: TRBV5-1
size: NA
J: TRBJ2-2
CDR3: CASSSLGTSGNGELFF
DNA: TGCGCCAGCAGCTCCCTGGGGACTAGCGGGAACGGGGAGCTGTTTTTT

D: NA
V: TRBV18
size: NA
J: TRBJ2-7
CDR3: CASSPNIYEQYF
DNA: TGTGCCAGCTCACCTAACATATACGAGCAGTACTTC

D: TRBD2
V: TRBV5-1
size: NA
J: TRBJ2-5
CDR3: CASSQAAGGRLVETQYF
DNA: TGCGCCAGCAGCCAGGCAGCTGGCGGGAGGCTCGTAGAGACCCAGTACTTC

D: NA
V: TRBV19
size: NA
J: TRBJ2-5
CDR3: CASSMKLSWTQYF
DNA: TGTGCCAGTAGTATGAAACTTTCTTGGACCCAGTACTTC

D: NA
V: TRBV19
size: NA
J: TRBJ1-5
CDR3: CASSIGRDPQHF
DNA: TGTGCCAGTAGTATTGGGAGGGATCCCCAGCATTTT

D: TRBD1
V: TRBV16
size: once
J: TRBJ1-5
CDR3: CASSQSGTGLNQPQHF
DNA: TGTGCCAGCAGCCAATCCGGGACAGGGCTAAATCAGCCCCAGCATTTT

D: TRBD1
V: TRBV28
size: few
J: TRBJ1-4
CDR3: CASSLTGTGNEKLFF
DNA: TGTGCCAGCAGTCTGACCGGGACAGGGAATGAAAAACTGTTTTTT

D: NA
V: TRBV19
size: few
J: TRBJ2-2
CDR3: CASTPGTPGELFF
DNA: TGTGCCAGTACCCCCGGGACTCCCGGGGAGCTGTTTTTT

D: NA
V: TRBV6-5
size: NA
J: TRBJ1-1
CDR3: CASSYMGADTEAFF
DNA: TGTGCCAGCAGTTACATGGGGGCGGACACTGAAGCTTTCTTT

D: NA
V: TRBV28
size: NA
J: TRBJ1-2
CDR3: CASSFVLNNYGYTF
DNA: TGTGCCAGCAGTTTCGTTCTTAATAACTATGGCTACACCTTC